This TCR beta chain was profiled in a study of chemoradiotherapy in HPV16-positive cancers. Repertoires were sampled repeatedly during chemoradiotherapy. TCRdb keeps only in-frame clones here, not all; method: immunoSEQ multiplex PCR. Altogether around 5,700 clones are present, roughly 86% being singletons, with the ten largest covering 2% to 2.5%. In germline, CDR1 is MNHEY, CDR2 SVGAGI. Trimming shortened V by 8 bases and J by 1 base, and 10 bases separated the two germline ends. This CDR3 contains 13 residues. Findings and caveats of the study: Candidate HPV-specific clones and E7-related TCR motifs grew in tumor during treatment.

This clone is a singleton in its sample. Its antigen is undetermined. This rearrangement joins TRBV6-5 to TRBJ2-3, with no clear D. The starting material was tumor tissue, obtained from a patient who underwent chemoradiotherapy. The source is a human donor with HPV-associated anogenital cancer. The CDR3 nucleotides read TGTGCCAGCGCGCGAAGAGGCACAGATACGCAGTATTTT. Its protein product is CASARRGTDTQYF.